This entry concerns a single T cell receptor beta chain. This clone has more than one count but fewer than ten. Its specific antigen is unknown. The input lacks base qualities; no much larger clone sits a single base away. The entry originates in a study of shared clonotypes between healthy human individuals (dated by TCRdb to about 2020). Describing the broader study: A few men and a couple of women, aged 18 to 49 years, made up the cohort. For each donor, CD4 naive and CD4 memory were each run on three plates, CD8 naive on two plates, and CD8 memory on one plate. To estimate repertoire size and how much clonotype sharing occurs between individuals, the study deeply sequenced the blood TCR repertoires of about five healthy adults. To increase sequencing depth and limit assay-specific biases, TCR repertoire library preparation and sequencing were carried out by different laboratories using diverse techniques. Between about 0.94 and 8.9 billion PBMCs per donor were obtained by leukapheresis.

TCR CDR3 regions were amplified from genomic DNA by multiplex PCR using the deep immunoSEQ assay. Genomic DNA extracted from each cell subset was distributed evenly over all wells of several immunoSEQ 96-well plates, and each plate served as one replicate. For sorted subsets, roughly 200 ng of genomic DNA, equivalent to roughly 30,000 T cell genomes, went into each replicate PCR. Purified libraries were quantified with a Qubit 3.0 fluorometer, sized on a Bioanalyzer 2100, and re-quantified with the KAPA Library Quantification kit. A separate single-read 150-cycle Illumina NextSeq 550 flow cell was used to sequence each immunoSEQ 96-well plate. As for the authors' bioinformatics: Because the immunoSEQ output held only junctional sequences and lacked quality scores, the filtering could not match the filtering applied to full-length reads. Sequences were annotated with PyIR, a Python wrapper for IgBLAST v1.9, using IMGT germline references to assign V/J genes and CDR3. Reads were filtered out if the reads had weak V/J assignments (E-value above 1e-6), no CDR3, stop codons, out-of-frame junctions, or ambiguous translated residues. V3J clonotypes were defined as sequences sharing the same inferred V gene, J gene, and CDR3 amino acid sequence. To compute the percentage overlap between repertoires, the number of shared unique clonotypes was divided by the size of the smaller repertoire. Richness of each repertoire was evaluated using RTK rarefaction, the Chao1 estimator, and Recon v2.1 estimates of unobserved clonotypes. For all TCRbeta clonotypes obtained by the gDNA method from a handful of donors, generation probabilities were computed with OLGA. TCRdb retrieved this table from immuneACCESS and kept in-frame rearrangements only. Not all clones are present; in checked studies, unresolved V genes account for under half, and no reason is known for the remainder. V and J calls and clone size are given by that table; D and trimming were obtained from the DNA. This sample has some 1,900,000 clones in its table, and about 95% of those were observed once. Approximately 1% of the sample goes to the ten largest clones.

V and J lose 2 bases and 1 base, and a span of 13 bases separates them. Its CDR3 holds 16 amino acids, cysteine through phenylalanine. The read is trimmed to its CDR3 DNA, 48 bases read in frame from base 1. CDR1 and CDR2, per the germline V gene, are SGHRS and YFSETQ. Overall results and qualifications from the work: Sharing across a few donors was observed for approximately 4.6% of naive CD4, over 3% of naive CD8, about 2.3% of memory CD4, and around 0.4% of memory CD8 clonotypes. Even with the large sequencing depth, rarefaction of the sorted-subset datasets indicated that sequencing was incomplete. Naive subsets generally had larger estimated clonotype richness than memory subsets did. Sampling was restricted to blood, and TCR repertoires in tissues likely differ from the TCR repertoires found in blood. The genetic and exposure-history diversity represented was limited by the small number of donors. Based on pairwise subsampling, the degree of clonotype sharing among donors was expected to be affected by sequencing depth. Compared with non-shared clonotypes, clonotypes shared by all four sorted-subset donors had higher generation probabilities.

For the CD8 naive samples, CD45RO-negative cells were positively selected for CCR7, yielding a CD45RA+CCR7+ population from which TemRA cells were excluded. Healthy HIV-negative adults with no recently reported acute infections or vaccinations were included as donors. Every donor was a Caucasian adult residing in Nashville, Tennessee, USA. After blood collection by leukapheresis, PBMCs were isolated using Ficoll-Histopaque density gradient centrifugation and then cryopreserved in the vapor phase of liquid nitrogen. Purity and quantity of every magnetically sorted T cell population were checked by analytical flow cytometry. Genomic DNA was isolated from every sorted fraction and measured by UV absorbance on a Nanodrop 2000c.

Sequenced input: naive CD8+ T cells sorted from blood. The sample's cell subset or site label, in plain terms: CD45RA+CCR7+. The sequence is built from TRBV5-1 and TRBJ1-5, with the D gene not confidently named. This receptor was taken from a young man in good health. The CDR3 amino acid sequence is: CASSLTGYGSNQPQHF. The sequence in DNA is TGCGCCAGCAGCTTAACGGGCTATGGGAGCAATCAGCCCCAGCATTTT.